What follows are 13 T cell receptor beta chains derived from one specimen sequenced in a study of blood T cell repertoires in COVID-19. The repertoire was sequenced with immunoSEQ multiplex PCR; TCRdb's copy has only in-frame clones and lacks some. Of fewer than 150,000 clones listed, approximately 80% are singletons. The sample comprised peripheral blood. Every receptor here comes from a woman of 80 years or more in a cohort sampled during active or convalescent COVID-19.

The chain has TRBV6-5 and TRBJ2-5; 7 bases are shared with TRBD1. With V trimmed by 8 bases and J by 3 bases, 9 bases remained unmatched. Germline V gene sequence: CDR1 MNHEY, CDR2 SVGAGI. The CDR3 consists of 14 residues. CDR3 in DNA: TGTGCCAGCGCCTGGAAGGGGACAGAAGAGACCCAGTACTTC. As protein: CASAWKGTEETQYF.

The chain has TRBV18 and TRBJ2-5; TRBD1 is a possible D gene (6 bases). Germline assignment: CDR1 KGHSH and CDR2 LQKENI. V lost 6 bases, J lost 1 base, and 12 bases lay in between. This CDR3 has 14 residues. CDR3 nucleotide sequence: TGTGCCAGCTCCTTTACAGGGACCCAAGAGACCCAGTACTTC. Amino acid sequence: CASSFTGTQETQYF.

The chain carries TRBV6-1 and TRBJ2-7; 10 positions match TRBD2. CDR1 is MNHNS, CDR2 SASEGT, per germline. The CDR3 totals 15 residues. With V trimmed by 2 bases and J by 3 bases, 4 bases remained unmatched. CDR3 sequence: CASSESGTSVYEQYF. In nucleotides, the CDR3 is TGTGCCAGCAGTGAAAGTGGGACTAGCGTCTACGAGCAGTACTTC.

This rearrangement joins TRBV19 to TRBJ2-3; 11 bases are a match to TRBD1. The CDR3 has 13 amino acids. The V segment lost 9 bases and the J segment 3 bases; nucleotides outside the gene matches: 2. Looked up from germline, CDR1 is LNHDA and CDR2 is SQIVND (reference sequence). CDR3 amino acids: CASGTGGTDTQYF. In nucleotides, the CDR3 is TGTGCCAGCGGGACAGGGGGGACAGATACGCAGTATTTT.

The rearrangement links TRBV11-1 to TRBJ2-3, with unresolved D. Trimming pared 2 bases from V and 6 bases from J, leaving 12 bases between. The CDR3 sequence is 14 residues long. Germline lookup yields CDR1 SGHAT and CDR2 FQDESV (reference sequence). The CDR3 is CASSLTLVVDTQYF. CDR3 in DNA: TGTGCCAGCAGCTTAACATTGGTCGTGGATACGCAGTATTTT.

V gene TRBV28 combines with J gene TRBJ2-7; tentatively, D is TRBD1 (6 bases). The germline CDR1 and CDR2 sequences are MDHEN and SYDVKM. V lost 4 bases and J lost 5, with 15 bases in between. The length of the CDR3 is 14 residues. CDR3 in DNA: TGTGCCAGCAGTTGGTCACAGGGAGCGAACGAGCAGTACTTC. Its translation: CASSWSQGANEQYF.

This chain links TRBV5-4 with TRBJ2-5, with D maybe TRBD1 (5 bases). CDR3 length equals 14 residues. V was trimmed by 2 bases and J by 5 bases, leaving 13 bases between them. Germline V gene sequence: CDR1 SGHNT, CDR2 YYREEE (reference sequence). The CDR3 nucleotides read TGTGCCAGCAGCTTCGGGCAGGGCTACGAGACCCAGTACTTC. This gives the protein CASSFGQGYETQYF.

The CDR3 loop is CASSPPGQGPRSGYTF. The CDR3 nucleotides read TGTGCCAGCTCACCACCGGGGCAGGGGCCTCGTAGTGGCTACACCTTC. The chain is built from TRBV18 and TRBJ1-2; tentatively, D is TRBD1 (6 bases). V lost 0 bases and J lost 7, with 18 bases in between. The CDR3 runs to 16 residues. The V gene's germline CDR1 is KGHSH and CDR2 LQKENI.

This sequence joins TRBV7-2 and TRBJ1-1, with 7 positions matching TRBD1. The CDR3 contains 17 residues. Unmatched junction bases numbered 11, after V lost 4 bases and J lost 0 bases. Per germline, CDR1 SGHTA and CDR2 FQGNSA. The CDR3 reads CASSSQTGLTLNTEAFF. CDR3 bases: TGTGCCAGCAGCTCACAGACAGGGCTAACCCTGAACACTGAAGCTTTCTTT. The full variable domain, in which reference TRBV7-2 and TRBJ1-1 provide the parts outside the CDR3, is GAGVSQSPSNKVTEKGKDVELRCDPISGHTALYWYRQSLGQGLEFLIYFQGNSAPDKSGLPSDRFSAERTGGSVSTLTIQRTQQEDSAVYLCASSSQTGLTLNTEAFFGQGTRLTVV.

This chain joins TRBV7-9 and TRBJ2-4; TRBD2 agrees at 7 bases. This CDR3 spans 17 amino acids. Germline trimming cut 1 base from V and 0 bases from J; bases unmatched to any gene: 6. The germline V gene has CDR1 SEHNR and CDR2 FQNEAQ (reference sequence). This CDR3 is CASSLVGLAEAKNIQYF. The CDR3 nucleotides read TGTGCCAGCAGCTTAGTTGGGCTAGCGGAAGCCAAAAACATTCAGTACTTC. Together with reference TRBV7-9 and TRBJ2-4, the CDR3 gives the full variable domain: DTGVSQNPRHKITKRGQNVTFRCDPISEHNRLYWYRQTLGQGPEFLTYFQNEAQLEKSRLLSDRFSAERPKGSFSTLEIQRTEQGDSAMYLCASSLVGLAEAKNIQYFGAGTRLSVL.

This rearrangement joins TRBV6-5 to TRBJ1-5; D is possibly TRBD1 (5 bases). The CDR3 has 14 amino acids. Germline V CDR1 and CDR2: MNHEY, SVGAGI. Trimming cost V 6 bases and J 1 base, with 10 bases left between them. CDR3 sequence reads: CASSVDRSNQPQHF. CDR3 DNA sequence: TGTGCCAGCAGCGTAGACAGAAGCAATCAGCCCCAGCATTTT.

The chain combines TRBV30 with TRBJ2-4, with 7 bases that match TRBD2. V lost 7 bases, J lost 4 bases, and 7 bases stayed unmatched. In germline, CDR1 is GTSNPN, CDR2 SVGIG (reference sequence). CDR3 length: 13 residues. This CDR3 is CASNQRGKNIQYF. CDR3 nucleotides: TGTGCCTCAAACCAGCGGGGAAAAAACATTCAGTACTTC. The full variable domain, completed using reference TRBV30 and TRBJ2-4, is SQTIHQWPATLVQPVGSPLSLECTVEGTSNPNLYWYRQAAGRGLQLLFYSVGIGQISSEVPQNLSASRPQDRQFILSSKKLLLSDSGFYLCASNQRGKNIQYFGAGTRLSVL.

The chain couples TRBV19 to TRBJ2-2; D is possibly TRBD1 (6 bases). V shed 2 bases and J shed 6 bases, with 19 bases lying between them. Germline CDR1 reads LNHDA; CDR2 reads SQIVND (reference sequence). The CDR3 sequence is 17 residues long. CDR3 amino acids: CASSIRSYLRGAGELFF. DNA of the CDR3: TGTGCCAGTAGTATACGCTCGTACCTCAGGGGAGCCGGGGAGCTGTTTTTT.